The TCR beta chain described here comes from a study of CD8 T cells in ankylosing spondylitis (dated by TCRdb to about 2017). Regarding the research as a whole: The study profiled T cell receptor beta repertoires in healthy donors and ankylosing spondylitis patients to find disease-linked TCR variants. The full study cohort was made up of about two dozen ankylosing spondylitis patients and approximately 100 healthy donors. Peripheral blood was sampled, and synovial fluid was also collected from ankylosing spondylitis patients. Results the study describes overall, beyond this receptor: The disease-linked clones had a CD8+ phenotype and were found at relatively low frequencies in peripheral blood. The disease-linked clones were reported to be significantly enriched in matched synovial fluid samples from ankylosing spondylitis patients. A TCR beta motif of about 8 highly homologous amino acid variants appeared characteristic of blood from ankylosing spondylitis patients. Some motif variants had previously been reported in the synovial fluid and blood of reactive arthritis patients, which suggests shared mechanisms of disease initiation.

This clonotype was counted ten times or more. Its antigen is not yet known. Base quality data are lacking; no much larger clone is found one base away. TCRdb names Illumina HiSeq 2500 as the instrument used. Quantitative 5'-RACE with molecular barcodes was used to prepare TCR beta libraries. The published analysis was carried out like this. To identify disease-linked TCR variants, a new computational method was used, one built on a probabilistic model of VDJ rearrangement. Using fastp at Q25 and MiXCR, TCRdb reprocessed the public reads and kept productive beta chains. Rows merge per CDR3 protein into single entries with the most common DNA and genes. The authors' filters were not applied to this entry. Within this sample are 800,000 to 900,000 distinct CDR3 sequences, with about 12% of them counted one time only. Just over 0.5% of the sample is held by the ten biggest clonotypes. Including cysteine and phenylalanine, the CDR3 has 12 amino acids. The kept DNA is CDR3 alone, 36 bases in frame from the first base. The germline V gene sets CDR1 to SQVTM and CDR2 to ANQGSEA. Trimming at the junction amounts to 5 bases on V and 6 bases on J, and the germline ends lie 10 bases apart.

The sequence links TRBV29-1 to TRBJ2-2; too little of a D gene remains to name it. The sequenced material came from blood, either unsorted or a sorted T cell fraction (not recorded which). The sequence was obtained from a male donor with ankylosing spondylitis. CDR3 loop: CSVWHLSGELFF. The base sequence is TGCAGCGTTTGGCATTTGTCCGGGGAGCTGTTTTTT.